Each of the 31 T cell receptor beta chains below was sequenced from the same sample in a study of blood T cell repertoires in COVID-19. Assay used: immunoSEQ multiplex PCR; TCRdb lists only in-frame clones, some missing. The sample holds just under 350,000 clones, more than 70% seen once. Source material: peripheral blood. These receptors were taken from a man aged 25 to 40 with active or convalescent COVID-19.

The rearrangement joins TRBV28 to TRBJ1-3; 7 nucleotides align to TRBD1. The CDR3 runs 17 residues. V gave up 5 bases and J gave up 2 bases; unmatched junction bases: 12. Germline values: CDR1 MDHEN, CDR2 SYDVKM. This CDR3 is CASSPYFGTDTGNTIYF. CDR3 sequence (DNA): TGTGCCAGCAGTCCTTACTTCGGGACAGATACTGGAAACACCATATATTTT.

The rearrangement uses TRBV11-2 and TRBJ1-4, with a weak D call TRBD1 (6 bases). Trimming took 4 bases from V and 6 from J, leaving 9 bases between them. Germline V gives CDR1 SGHAT, CDR2 FQNNGV. The CDR3 has 13 residues. The CDR3 protein is CASSSDRDEKLFF. CDR3 nucleotide sequence: TGTGCCAGCAGCTCGGACAGAGATGAAAAACTGTTTTTT.

This clone was detected once. The CDR3 loop is CASSEGRRNYGYTF. Here the CDR3 DNA reads TGTGCCAGCAGTGAAGGGAGGCGAAACTATGGCTACACCTTC. The chain combines TRBV6-1 with TRBJ1-2; D unclear. CDR3 length: 14 residues. The ends were cut back, 1 base at V and 2 bases at J, with 8 bases in the middle. The germline gives CDR1 MNHNS, CDR2 SASEGT.

This clone was observed a handful of times. The CDR3 bases are TGTGCCAGCAGCCAGGGGGCTGCTGGAAACACCATATATTTT. Encoded protein: CASSQGAAGNTIYF. The chain is built from TRBV7-9 and TRBJ1-3; TRBD1 agrees at 8 bases. Germline assignment: CDR1 SEHNR and CDR2 FQNEAQ (reference sequence). This CDR3 has 14 residues. The junction had 2 bases not matched to a gene; V was cut back by 5 bases and J by 2 bases.

The chain recombines TRBV5-6 with TRBJ1-1; D is perhaps TRBD1 (5 bases). The CDR3 is 12 residues long. Trimming took off 0 bases at V and 8 bases at J, with 8 bases between the two ends. In germline, CDR1 is SGHDT, CDR2 YYEEEE. As DNA, the CDR3 is TGTGCCAGCAGCTTGGGCCGGACAGAAGCTTTCTTT. Amino acids: CASSLGRTEAFF.

This chain uses TRBV2 with TRBJ2-1; no clear D. Trimming cost V 6 bases and J 8 bases, with 8 bases left between them. CDR1 and CDR2 from the germline V gene are SNHLY and FYNNEI. This CDR3 contains 11 residues. In DNA form, the CDR3 reads TGTGCCAGCAGCCCCGGGTATGAGCAGTTCTTC. It encodes CASSPGYEQFF.

This clone was picked up a small number of times. V is TRBV9 and J is TRBJ2-3; TRBD1 is a possible D gene (5 bases). The germline V gene encodes CDR1 SGDLS and CDR2 YYNGEE. This CDR3 region has 14 residues. V gave up 0 bases and J gave up 2 bases, with 7 bases separating them. CDR3 amino acids: CASSVGGFTDTQYF. The DNA of the CDR3 is TGTGCCAGCAGCGTAGGGGGCTTCACAGATACGCAGTATTTT.

This clone was found once. The V and J genes are TRBV21-1 and TRBJ1-5; no check of the table's D call, TRBD1, against the DNA was made. TRBV21-1 is listed as a pseudogene. This CDR3 contains 18 residues. The CDR3 spells CASRTNDSDRDSNQPQHF. The CDR3 DNA sequence: TGTGCCAGCCGAACCAACGACTCCGACAGGGATAGCAATCAGCCCCAGCATTTT.

The chain joins TRBV11-3 to TRBJ2-1; 8 bases map to TRBD2. In germline, CDR1 is SGHNT, CDR2 YENEEA. Germline trimming cut 3 bases from V and 10 bases from J; bases unmatched to any gene: 2. The CDR3 is 12 amino acids. DNA for the CDR3: TGTGCCAGCAGCTTCGCGGGGGGCGAGCAGTTCTTC. Residues: CASSFAGGEQFF.

The rearrangement joins TRBV18 to TRBJ2-7, with D uncertain. The CDR3 is 12 residues long. Per germline, CDR1 KGHSH and CDR2 LQKENI. Deletions cut 0 bases from V and 2 bases from J, with 2 bases between. The CDR3 nucleotides are TGTGCCAGCTCACCACCCACCTACGAGCAGTACTTC. Amino acid sequence: CASSPPTYEQYF. Using reference TRBV18 and TRBJ2-7 for the parts outside the CDR3, the full variable domain is NAGVMQNPRHLVRRRGQEARLRCSPMKGHSHVYWYRQLPEEGLKFMVYLQKENIIDESGMPKERFSAEFPKEGPSILRIQQVVRGDSAAYFCASSPPTYEQYFGPGTRLTVT.

The chain has TRBV2 and TRBJ1-4, with D perhaps TRBD1 (5 bases). This CDR3 comprises 14 residues. Germline assignment: CDR1 SNHLY and CDR2 FYNNEI. Trimming cost V 8 bases and J 5 bases, with 15 bases left between them. The CDR3 loop reads CASLRGSGNEKLFF. CDR3 nucleotides: TGTGCCAGCCTAAGGGGCAGTGGGAATGAAAAACTGTTTTTT.

The chain carries TRBV13 and TRBJ1-6; 10 nucleotides line up with TRBD1. With V trimmed by 4 bases and J by 10 bases, 4 bases remained unmatched. Germline-derived CDR1 and CDR2 are PRHDT and FYEKMQ (reference sequence). The CDR3 spans 14 residues. In DNA, the CDR3 is TGTGCCAGCAGCTCCGGGACAGGGGTCTCACCCCTCCACTTT. This codes for CASSSGTGVSPLHF. Filled out from reference TRBV13 and TRBJ1-6, the complete variable domain reads AAGVIQSPRHLIKEKRETATLKCYPIPRHDTVYWYQQGPGQDPQFLISFYEKMQSDKGSIPDRFSAQQFSDYHSELNMSSLELGDSALYFCASSSGTGVSPLHFGNGTRLTVT.

The chain is built from TRBV2 and TRBJ2-2, with D possibly being TRBD2 (5 bases). The CDR3 has 13 amino acids. V gave up 3 bases and J gave up 8 bases, with 10 bases separating them. Germline values: CDR1 SNHLY, CDR2 FYNNEI. As DNA, the CDR3 is TGTGCCAGCAGTGACCCGAGGACTGGGGAGCTGTTTTTT. It encodes CASSDPRTGELFF.

The CDR3 loop is CATSRDLATSNEQYF. The CDR3 DNA is TGTGCCACCAGCAGAGATCTGGCAACCTCGAACGAGCAGTACTTC. This rearrangement joins TRBV15 to TRBJ2-7; D remains unclear. CDR1 and CDR2 from the germline V gene are LNHNV and YYDKDF (reference sequence). V was trimmed by 0 bases and J by 5 bases, leaving 14 bases between them. This CDR3 comprises 15 residues.

V is TRBV3-1 (or the pseudogene TRBV3-2) and J is TRBJ2-2; D possibly corresponds to TRBD1 (6 bases). There are 15 residues in the CDR3. With 10 bases removed from V and 2 bases from J, the gap between germline ends came to 17 bases. Germline CDR1 and CDR2: LGHDT and YNNKEL (reference sequence). CDR3 loop: CAKRWDKGNTGELFF. The CDR3 nucleotides are TGTGCCAAAAGGTGGGACAAGGGAAACACCGGGGAGCTGTTTTTT.

V is TRBV5-8 and J is TRBJ1-4; 7 bases line up with TRBD1. V shed 4 bases, J shed 4 bases, and the junction held 7 bases outside the gene matches. The CDR3 loop spans 15 amino acids. Per germline, CDR1 SGHTS and CDR2 YDEGEE. Here the CDR3 DNA reads TGTGCCAGCAGCCCCGGGACAGCCCTTAATGAAAAACTGTTTTTT. Translated, it gives CASSPGTALNEKLFF.

The chain links TRBV24-1 to TRBJ2-5; D gene ambiguous. V shed 4 bases and J shed 1 base, with 9 bases lying between them. This CDR3 comprises 14 residues. Germline-derived CDR1 and CDR2 are KGHDR and SFDVKD. The DNA for the CDR3 is TGTGCCACCAGTGACGCAAACAGCCAAGAGACCCAGTACTTC. It yields the protein CATSDANSQETQYF.

This clone was seen just once. CDR3 DNA: TGTGCCAGCAGCCCCGGACAGCAAGCTGTGGAGCAGTACTTC. Its protein is CASSPGQQAVEQYF. The rearrangement uses TRBV7-7 and TRBJ2-7, with TRBD1 as a possible D gene (6 bases). Between the trimmed V and J ends, which lost 5 bases and 7 bases, there was a span of 18 bases. Germline lookup yields CDR1 SSHAT and CDR2 FNYEAQ (reference sequence). The CDR3 totals 14 residues.

This chain joins TRBV11-2 and TRBJ2-5; TRBD1 matches at 9 bases. CDR1 and CDR2 from the germline V gene are SGHAT and FQNNGV. This CDR3 spans 16 amino acids. With V trimmed by 3 bases and J by 2 bases, 7 bases remained unmatched. The CDR3 is CASSFGSGTGQETQYF. CDR3 nucleotide sequence: TGTGCCAGCAGCTTTGGATCCGGGACAGGGCAAGAGACCCAGTACTTC.

The V call is TRBV18, the J call TRBJ2-3; 8 nucleotides align to TRBD2. Germline-derived CDR1 and CDR2 are KGHSH and LQKENI. V shed 3 bases, J shed 3 bases, and the junction held 5 bases outside the gene matches. This CDR3 region has 15 residues. The CDR3 here is CASSPGSGKTDTQYF. The CDR3 DNA reads TGTGCCAGCTCACCGGGTAGCGGGAAGACAGATACGCAGTATTTT. The variable domain in full, with the rest retrieved from reference TRBV18 and TRBJ2-3, is NAGVMQNPRHLVRRRGQEARLRCSPMKGHSHVYWYRQLPEEGLKFMVYLQKENIIDESGMPKERFSAEFPKEGPSILRIQQVVRGDSAAYFCASSPGSGKTDTQYFGPGTRLTVL.

This chain connects TRBV4-1 to TRBJ1-6; no definite D call. The CDR3 consists of 13 residues. V shed 1 base and J shed 10 bases, with 8 bases lying between them. The germline CDR1 and CDR2 sequences are MGHRA and YSYEKL. For the CDR3, the DNA is TGCGCCAGCAGCCAAGGACTCGGCTCACCCCTCCACTTT. Translation: CASSQGLGSPLHF.

This clone was counted once. The chain couples TRBV24-1 to TRBJ2-3; possibly TRBD1 for D (6 bases). The CDR3 is 12 amino acids. V gave up 12 bases and J gave up 2 bases, with 11 bases separating them. CDR1 is KGHDR and CDR2 is SFDVKD in the germline V gene. The CDR3 nucleotides are TGTGCCGCACAGGGTAACACAGATACGCAGTATTTT. This encodes CAAQGNTDTQYF.

This clone was seen a handful of times. This chain connects TRBV10-3 to TRBJ1-6; D gene uncertain. CDR1 is ENHRY and CDR2 is SYGVKD in the germline V gene. Trimming shortened V by 3 bases and J by 0 bases, and 12 bases separated the two germline ends. The CDR3 covers 17 residues. DNA of the CDR3: TGTGCCATCAGTGAAACAGATCGGGGCTCCTATAATTCACCCCTCCACTTT. Translating gives CAISETDRGSYNSPLHF.

The chain joins TRBV7-9 to TRBJ1-2; 9 nucleotides agree with TRBD1. V lost 1 base to trimming and J lost 12 bases; unmatched junction nucleotides: 6. The germline V gene has CDR1 SEHNR and CDR2 FQNEAQ (reference sequence). CDR3 length: 13 residues. This CDR3 reads CASSLGPGQGNTF. CDR3 DNA sequence: TGTGCCAGCAGCTTAGGCCCGGGACAGGGTAACACCTTC. The variable domain in full, with the rest retrieved from reference TRBV7-9 and TRBJ1-2, is DTGVSQNPRHKITKRGQNVTFRCDPISEHNRLYWYRQTLGQGPEFLTYFQNEAQLEKSRLLSDRFSAERPKGSFSTLEIQRTEQGDSAMYLCASSLGPGQGNTFGSGTRLTVV.

The chain links TRBV24-1 to TRBJ1-2; 8 bases line up with TRBD1. With 4 bases clipped from V and 7 bases from J, the junction kept 7 bases outside the gene matches. Per germline, CDR1 KGHDR and CDR2 SFDVKD. CDR3 size: 14 residues. This CDR3 reads CATSDATGAGGYTF. CDR3 DNA: TGTGCCACCAGTGACGCGACAGGGGCTGGTGGCTACACCTTC.

This clone was observed a handful of times. The chain recombines TRBV7-9 with TRBJ1-2; D might be TRBD1 (6 bases). The CDR3 consists of 13 residues. V lost 6 bases to trimming and J lost 5 bases, with 13 bases between them. Germline CDR1 is SEHNR and CDR2 is FQNEAQ (reference sequence). CDR3 bases: TGTGCCAGCAGTTCAAATGGACAGTATGGCTACACCTTC. This gives the protein CASSSNGQYGYTF.

In the case of this clone: This same CDR3 is encoded by further DNA sequences in the sample. The V call is TRBV20-1, the J call TRBJ1-2; maybe TRBD1 (5 bases). Germline CDR1 DFQATT, CDR2 SNEGSKA (reference sequence). This CDR3 comprises 11 residues. The V end lost 5 bases, the J end lost 7 bases, and 11 bases lay between the germline ends. The CDR3 bases are TGCAGTGCTCAGGGATCGGGTGGCTACACCTTC. Its protein is CSAQGSGGYTF.

This clone was observed many times. The CDR3, as DNA: TGTGCCATCAGTGATGGCCCCAATCAGCCCCAGCATTTT. Amino acid sequence: CAISDGPNQPQHF. The chain couples TRBV10-3 to TRBJ1-5; D gene unclear. The CDR3 has 13 residues. CDR1 and CDR2 from the germline V gene are ENHRY and SYGVKD. V was clipped by 3 bases and J by 3 bases, with 6 bases between them.

The chain employs TRBV4-2 and TRBJ2-3; TRBD2 agrees at 15 bases. CDR1 and CDR2 (germline): LGHNA, YNFKEQ. The CDR3 runs 16 residues. V lost 1 base to trimming and J lost 4 bases; unmatched junction nucleotides: 0. The CDR3 is CASSQGTSGGADTQYF. DNA of the CDR3: TGTGCCAGCAGCCAAGGGACTAGCGGGGGGGCAGATACGCAGTATTTT.

The genes are TRBV7-2 and TRBJ2-3; 10 bases match TRBD2. The J segment lost 6 bases and the V segment lost 5 bases, leaving 2 bases of the junction unmatched. The CDR3 sequence is 13 residues long. In germline, CDR1 is SGHTA, CDR2 FQGNSA. This chain's CDR3 is CASSVLAGDTQYF. The CDR3 DNA is TGTGCCAGCAGCGTACTAGCGGGGGATACGCAGTATTTT.

CDR3 sequence: CASRARGENTQYF. CDR3 bases: TGTGCCAGCAGGGCCAGGGGCGAGAATACGCAGTATTTT. The chain has TRBV9 and TRBJ2-3; perhaps TRBD1 as D (6 bases). Trimming removed 5 bases from V and 7 bases from J, with 14 bases in between. The V gene's germline CDR1 is SGDLS and CDR2 YYNGEE. This CDR3 region has 13 residues. The full variable domain, in which reference TRBV9 and TRBJ2-3 provide the parts outside the CDR3, is DSGVTQTPKHLITATGQRVTLRCSPRSGDLSVYWYQQSLDQGLQFLIQYYNGEERAKGNILERFSAQQFPDLHSELNLSSLELGDSALYFCASRARGENTQYFGPGTRLTVL.